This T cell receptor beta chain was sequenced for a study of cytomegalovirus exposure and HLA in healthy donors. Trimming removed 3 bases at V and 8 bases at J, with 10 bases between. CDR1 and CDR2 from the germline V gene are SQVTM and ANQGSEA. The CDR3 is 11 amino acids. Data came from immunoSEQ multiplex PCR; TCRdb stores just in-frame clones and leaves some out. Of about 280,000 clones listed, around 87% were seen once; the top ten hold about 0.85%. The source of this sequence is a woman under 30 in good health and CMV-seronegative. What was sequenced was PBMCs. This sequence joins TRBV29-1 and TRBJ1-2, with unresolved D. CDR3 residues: CSVEPGAGYTF. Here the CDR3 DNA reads TGCAGCGTTGAGCCGGGTGCGGGCTACACCTTC.